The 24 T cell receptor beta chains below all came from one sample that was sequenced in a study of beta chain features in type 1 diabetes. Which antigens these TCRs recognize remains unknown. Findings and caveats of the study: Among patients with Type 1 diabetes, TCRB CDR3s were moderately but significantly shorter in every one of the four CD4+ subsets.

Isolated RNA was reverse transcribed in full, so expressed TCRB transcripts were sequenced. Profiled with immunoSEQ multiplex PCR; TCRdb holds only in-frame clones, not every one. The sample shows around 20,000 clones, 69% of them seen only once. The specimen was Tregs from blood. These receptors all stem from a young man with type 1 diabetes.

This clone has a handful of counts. The CDR3 nucleotides read TGCAGCTGTAGGGTTGGACAGGGGTACAATGAGCAGTTCTTC. This encodes CSCRVGQGYNEQFF. This rearrangement joins TRBV29-1 to TRBJ2-1; TRBD1 matches 9 bases. Germline assignment: CDR1 SQVTM and CDR2 ANQGSEA. Germline trimming cut 8 bases from V and 4 bases from J; bases unmatched to any gene: 9. The CDR3 length is 14 residues.

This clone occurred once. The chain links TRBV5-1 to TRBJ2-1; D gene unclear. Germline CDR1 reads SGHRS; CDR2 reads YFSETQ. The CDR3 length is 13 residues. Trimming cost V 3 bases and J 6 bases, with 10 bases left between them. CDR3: CASSSAGSNEQFF. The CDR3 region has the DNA TGCGCCAGCAGCTCGGCAGGATCCAATGAGCAGTTCTTC.

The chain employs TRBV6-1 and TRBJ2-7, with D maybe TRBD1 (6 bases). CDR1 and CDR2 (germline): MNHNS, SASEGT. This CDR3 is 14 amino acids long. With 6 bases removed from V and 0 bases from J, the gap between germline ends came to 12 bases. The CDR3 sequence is CASSLTGNSYEQYF. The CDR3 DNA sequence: TGTGCCAGCAGCCTCACAGGGAACTCCTACGAGCAGTACTTC.

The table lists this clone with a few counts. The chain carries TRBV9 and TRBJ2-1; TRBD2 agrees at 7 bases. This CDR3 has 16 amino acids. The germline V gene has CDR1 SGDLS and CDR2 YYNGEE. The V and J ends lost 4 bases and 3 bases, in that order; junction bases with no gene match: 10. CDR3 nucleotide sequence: TGTGCCAGCAGCCCCCGGGGGAGGGCGGGCTACAATGAGCAGTTCTTC. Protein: CASSPRGRAGYNEQFF.

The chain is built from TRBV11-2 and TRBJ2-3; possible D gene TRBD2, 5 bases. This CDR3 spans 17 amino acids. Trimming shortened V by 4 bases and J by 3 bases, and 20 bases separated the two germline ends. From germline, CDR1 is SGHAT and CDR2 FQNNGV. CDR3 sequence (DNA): TGTGCCAGCAGCTCCCCTGGGAGCGGTGGAGTTACAGATACGCAGTATTTT. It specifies CASSSPGSGGVTDTQYF. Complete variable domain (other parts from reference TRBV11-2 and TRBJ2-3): EAGVAQSPRYKIIEKRQSVAFWCNPISGHATLYWYQQILGQGPKLLIQFQNNGVVDDSQLPKDRFSAERLKGVDSTLKIQPAKLEDSAVYLCASSSPGSGGVTDTQYFGPGTRLTVL.

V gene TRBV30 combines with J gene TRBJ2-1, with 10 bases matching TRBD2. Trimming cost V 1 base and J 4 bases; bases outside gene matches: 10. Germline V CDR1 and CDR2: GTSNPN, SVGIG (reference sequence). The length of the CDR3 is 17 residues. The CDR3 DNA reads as TGTGCCTGGAGTGGGGGAGGGGGGACTAGCGTGTACAATGAGCAGTTCTTC. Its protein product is CAWSGGGGTSVYNEQFF.

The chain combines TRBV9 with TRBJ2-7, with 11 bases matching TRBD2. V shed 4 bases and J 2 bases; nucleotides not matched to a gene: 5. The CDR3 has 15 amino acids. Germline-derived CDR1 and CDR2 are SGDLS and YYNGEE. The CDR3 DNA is TGTGCCAGCAGCACGGGACTAGCGGTCCCCTACGAGCAGTACTTC. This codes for CASSTGLAVPYEQYF.

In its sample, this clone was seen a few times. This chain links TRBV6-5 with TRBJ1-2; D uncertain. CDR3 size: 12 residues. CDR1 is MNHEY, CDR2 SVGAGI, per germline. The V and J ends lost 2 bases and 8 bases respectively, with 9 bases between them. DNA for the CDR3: TGTGCCAGCAGTTACGGGCCAGGCGGCTACACCTTC. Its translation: CASSYGPGGYTF.

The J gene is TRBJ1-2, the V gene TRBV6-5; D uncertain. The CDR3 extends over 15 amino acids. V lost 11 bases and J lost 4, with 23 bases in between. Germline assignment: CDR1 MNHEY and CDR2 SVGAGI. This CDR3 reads CAVSPVRVYSYGYTF. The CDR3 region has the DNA TGTGCCGTTTCCCCAGTGCGGGTATATTCCTATGGCTACACCTTC.

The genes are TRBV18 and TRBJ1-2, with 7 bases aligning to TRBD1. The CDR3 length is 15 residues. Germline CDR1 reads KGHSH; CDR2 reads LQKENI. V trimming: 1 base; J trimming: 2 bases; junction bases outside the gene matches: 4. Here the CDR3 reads CASSPQGQINYGYTF. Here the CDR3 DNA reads TGTGCCAGCTCACCACAGGGACAGATAAACTATGGCTACACCTTC.

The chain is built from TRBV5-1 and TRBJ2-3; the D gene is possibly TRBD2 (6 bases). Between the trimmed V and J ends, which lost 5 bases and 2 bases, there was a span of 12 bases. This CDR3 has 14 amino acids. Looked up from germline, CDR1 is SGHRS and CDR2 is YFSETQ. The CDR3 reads CASRVGRPTDTQYF. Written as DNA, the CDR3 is TGCGCCAGCAGGGTGGGGAGGCCCACAGATACGCAGTATTTT.

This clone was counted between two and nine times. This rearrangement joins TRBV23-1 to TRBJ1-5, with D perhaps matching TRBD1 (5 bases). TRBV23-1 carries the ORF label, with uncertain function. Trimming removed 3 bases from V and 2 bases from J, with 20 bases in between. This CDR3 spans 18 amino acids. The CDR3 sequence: CASSHPRGGTRGNQPQHF. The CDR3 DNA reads TGCGCCAGCAGTCACCCGCGGGGAGGGACGAGAGGCAATCAGCCCCAGCATTTT.

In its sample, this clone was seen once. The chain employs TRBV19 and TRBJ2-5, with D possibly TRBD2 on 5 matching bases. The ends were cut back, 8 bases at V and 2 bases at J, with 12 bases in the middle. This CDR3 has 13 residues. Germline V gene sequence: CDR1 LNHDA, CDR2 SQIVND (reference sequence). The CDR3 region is CASRRRRQETQYF. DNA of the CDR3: TGTGCCAGTCGTCGGAGGAGACAAGAGACCCAGTACTTC.

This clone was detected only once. The CDR3: CASSPAGGLYEQYF. The CDR3 coding sequence is TGTGCCAGCAGCCCAGCGGGAGGGCTCTACGAGCAGTACTTC. The rearrangement joins TRBV7-2 to TRBJ2-7; 10 bases line up with TRBD2. The germline CDR1 and CDR2 sequences are SGHTA and FQGNSA. The ends lost 5 bases at V and 3 bases at J; junction bases unmatched: 4. The CDR3 extends over 14 amino acids.

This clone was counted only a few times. CDR3 protein: CASSRQAEDEQYF. As DNA, the CDR3 is TGTGCCAGTAGTAGGCAGGCCGAAGACGAGCAGTACTTC. V is TRBV19 and J is TRBJ2-7; D gene unclear. V was shortened by 4 bases and J by 5 bases, with 12 bases between the two germline ends. The CDR3 consists of 13 residues. CDR1 and CDR2 from the germline V gene are LNHDA and SQIVND (reference sequence).

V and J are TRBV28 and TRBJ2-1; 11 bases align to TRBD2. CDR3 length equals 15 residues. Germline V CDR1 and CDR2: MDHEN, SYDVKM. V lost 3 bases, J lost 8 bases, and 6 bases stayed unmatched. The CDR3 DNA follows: TGTGCCAGCAGTTTTATAGCGGGAGGGAGAGATGAGCAGTTCTTC. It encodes CASSFIAGGRDEQFF.

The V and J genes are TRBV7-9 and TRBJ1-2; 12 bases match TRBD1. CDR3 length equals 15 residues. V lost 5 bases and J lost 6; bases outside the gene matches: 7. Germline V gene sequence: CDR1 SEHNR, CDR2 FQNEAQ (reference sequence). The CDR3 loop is CASSPPGQGANGYTF. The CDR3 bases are TGTGCCAGCAGCCCTCCGGGACAGGGGGCTAATGGCTACACCTTC.

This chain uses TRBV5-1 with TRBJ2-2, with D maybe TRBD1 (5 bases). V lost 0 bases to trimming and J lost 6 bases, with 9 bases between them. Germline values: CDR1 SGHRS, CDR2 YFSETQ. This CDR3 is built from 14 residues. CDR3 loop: CASSLAWGPGELFF. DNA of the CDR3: TGCGCCAGCAGCTTGGCCTGGGGCCCCGGGGAGCTGTTTTTT.

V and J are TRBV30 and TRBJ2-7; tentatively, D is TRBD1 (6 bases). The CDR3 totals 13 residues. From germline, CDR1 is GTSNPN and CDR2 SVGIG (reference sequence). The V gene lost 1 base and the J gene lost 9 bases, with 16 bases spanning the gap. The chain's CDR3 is CAWSAHPQGSQYF. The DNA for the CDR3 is TGTGCCTGGAGTGCCCACCCCCAGGGGTCGCAGTACTTC.

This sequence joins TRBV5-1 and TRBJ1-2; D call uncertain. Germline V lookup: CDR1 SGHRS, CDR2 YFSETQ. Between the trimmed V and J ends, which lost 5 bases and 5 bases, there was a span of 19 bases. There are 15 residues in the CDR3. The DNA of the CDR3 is TGCGCCAGCAGGCCAGAACCATTAGACTTATATGGCTACACCTTC. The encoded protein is CASRPEPLDLYGYTF.

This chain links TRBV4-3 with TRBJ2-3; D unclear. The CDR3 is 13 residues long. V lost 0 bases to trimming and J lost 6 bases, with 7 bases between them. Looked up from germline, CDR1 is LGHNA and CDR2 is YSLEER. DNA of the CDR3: TGCGCCAGCAGCCAAGAAGTCCGGGATACGCAGTATTTT. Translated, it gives CASSQEVRDTQYF.

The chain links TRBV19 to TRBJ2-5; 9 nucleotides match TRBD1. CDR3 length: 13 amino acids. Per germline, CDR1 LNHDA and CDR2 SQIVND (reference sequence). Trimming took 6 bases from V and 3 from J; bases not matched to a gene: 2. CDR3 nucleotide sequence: TGTGCCAGTAGAGGACAGGGGAAAGAGACCCAGTACTTC. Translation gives CASRGQGKETQYF.

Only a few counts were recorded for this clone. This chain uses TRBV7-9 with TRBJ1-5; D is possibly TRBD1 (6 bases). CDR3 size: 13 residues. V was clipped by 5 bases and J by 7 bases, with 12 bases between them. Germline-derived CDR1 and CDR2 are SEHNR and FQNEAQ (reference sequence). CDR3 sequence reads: CASSPRGGQPQHF. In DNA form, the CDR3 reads TGTGCCAGCAGCCCCAGGGGCGGCCAGCCCCAGCATTTT.

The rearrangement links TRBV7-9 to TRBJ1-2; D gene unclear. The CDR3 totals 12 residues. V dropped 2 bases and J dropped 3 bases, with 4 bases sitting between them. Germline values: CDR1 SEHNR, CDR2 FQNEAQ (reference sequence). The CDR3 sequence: CASSLRDYGYTF. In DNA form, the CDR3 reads TGTGCCAGCAGCTTAAGAGACTATGGCTACACCTTC. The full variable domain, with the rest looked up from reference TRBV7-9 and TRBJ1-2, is DTGVSQNPRHKITKRGQNVTFRCDPISEHNRLYWYRQTLGQGPEFLTYFQNEAQLEKSRLLSDRFSAERPKGSFSTLEIQRTEQGDSAMYLCASSLRDYGYTFGSGTRLTVV.